This T cell receptor beta chain was captured by sequencing in a study of vaccination effects on CD4 cells after COVID-19. This clone was seen a few times. Its cognate antigen is unknown. With the ViraFEST assay, the study expanded antigen-specific CD4+ T cells using viral peptide pools, then sequenced them. CD4+ T cell isolation took place after 10 days of culture. Of the BNT162b2 and mRNA-1273 vaccines, participants received two doses of one or the other. Germline V CDR1 and CDR2: MDHEN, SYDVKM. V was clipped by 2 bases and J by 8 bases, with 18 bases between them. There are 15 residues in the CDR3. This table comes from immunoSEQ multiplex PCR, and its TCRdb copy is limited to in-frame clones, with some not included. The data hold under 20,000 clones, with around 70% observed a single time.

The sequence came from a human donor who received a COVID-19 vaccine. This chain uses TRBV28 with TRBJ1-1; D is possibly TRBD1 (5 bases). The sample was CD4+ T cells from PBMCs cultured with SARS-CoV-2 spike peptides, taken after COVID-19 vaccination. The CDR3 DNA sequence: TGTGCCAGCAGTTTAGAACTACAGGCCCGAGGGGAAGCTTTCTTT. Translating gives CASSLELQARGEAFF.